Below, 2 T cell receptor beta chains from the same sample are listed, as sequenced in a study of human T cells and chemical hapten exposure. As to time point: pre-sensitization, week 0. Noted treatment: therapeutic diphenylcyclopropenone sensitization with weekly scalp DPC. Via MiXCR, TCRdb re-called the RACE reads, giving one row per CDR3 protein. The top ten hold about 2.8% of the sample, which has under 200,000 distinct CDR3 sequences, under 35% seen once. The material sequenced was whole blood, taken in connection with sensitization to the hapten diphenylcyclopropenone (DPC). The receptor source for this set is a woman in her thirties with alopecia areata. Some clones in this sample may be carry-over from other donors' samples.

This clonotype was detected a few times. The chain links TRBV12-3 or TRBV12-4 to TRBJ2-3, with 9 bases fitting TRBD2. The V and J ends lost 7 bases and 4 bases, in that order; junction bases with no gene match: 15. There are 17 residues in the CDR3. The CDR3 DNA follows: TGTGCCAGCACCGAGGGATTAGCGGGGGCCCGGGCAGATACGCAGTATTTT. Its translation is CASTEGLAGARADTQYF.

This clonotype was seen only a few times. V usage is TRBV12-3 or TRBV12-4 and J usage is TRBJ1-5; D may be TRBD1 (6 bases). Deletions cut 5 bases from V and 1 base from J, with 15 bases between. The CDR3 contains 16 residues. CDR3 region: CASSPPGQRSNQPQHF. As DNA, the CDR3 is TGTGCCAGCAGTCCTCCGGGACAAAGGAGCAATCAGCCCCAGCATTTT.